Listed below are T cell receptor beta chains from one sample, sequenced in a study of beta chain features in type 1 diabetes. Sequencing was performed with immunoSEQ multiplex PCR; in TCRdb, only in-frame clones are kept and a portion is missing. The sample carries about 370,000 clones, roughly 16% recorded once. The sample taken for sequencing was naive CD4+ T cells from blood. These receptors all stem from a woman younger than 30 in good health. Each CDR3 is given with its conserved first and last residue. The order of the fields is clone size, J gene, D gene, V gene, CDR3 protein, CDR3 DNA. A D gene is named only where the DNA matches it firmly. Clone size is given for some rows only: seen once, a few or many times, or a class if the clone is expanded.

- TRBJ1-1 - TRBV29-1 CSVVVGAGGEAFF TGCAGCGTTGTTGTGGGGGCCGGTGGTGAAGCTTTCTTT
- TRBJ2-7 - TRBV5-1 CASSLAGAGDEQYF TGCGCCAGCAGCTTGGCGGGAGCTGGGGACGAGCAGTACTTC
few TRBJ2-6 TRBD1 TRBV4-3 CASSQLTGAGANVLTF TGCGCCAGCAGCCAACTGACAGGGGCTGGGGCCAACGTCCTGACTTTC
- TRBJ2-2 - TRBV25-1 CASLAGTHTGELFF TGTGCCAGCCTCGCCGGGACTCACACCGGGGAGCTGTTTTTT
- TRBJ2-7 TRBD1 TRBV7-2 CASSRQTGVSYEQYF TGTGCCAGCAGCCGACAGACAGGGGTCTCCTACGAGCAGTACTTC
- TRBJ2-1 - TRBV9 CASSTDYLKGNEQFF TGTGCCAGCAGCACCGACTACCTTAAAGGCAATGAGCAGTTCTTC
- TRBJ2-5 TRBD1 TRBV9 CASSERDRAETQYF TGTGCCAGCAGCGAAAGGGACAGGGCGGAGACCCAGTACTTC
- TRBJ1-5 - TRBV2 CASKSQGRNQPQHF TGTGCCAGCAAGTCCCAGGGGCGCAATCAGCCCCAGCATTTT
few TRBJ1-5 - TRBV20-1 CSATGNQPQHF TGCAGTGCTACAGGGAATCAGCCCCAGCATTTT
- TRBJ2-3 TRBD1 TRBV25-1 CASSGGTGGLSDTQYF TGTGCCAGCAGTGGCGGGACAGGGGGTTTATCAGATACGCAGTATTTT
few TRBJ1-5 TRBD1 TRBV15 CATSSRDSTRFSNQPQHF TGTGCCACCAGCAGCAGGGACAGCACTAGATTTAGCAATCAGCCCCAGCATTTT
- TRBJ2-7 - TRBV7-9 CASSLANRVGDEQYF TGTGCCAGCAGCTTAGCCAACAGGGTGGGCGACGAGCAGTACTTC
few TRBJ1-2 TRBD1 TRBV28 CASSLKTGSYGYTF TGTGCCAGCAGTTTAAAGACAGGGTCCTATGGCTACACCTTC
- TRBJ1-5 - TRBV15 CATSRPPGGSSNQPQHF TGTGCCACCAGCAGACCTCCGGGGGGCTCTAGCAATCAGCCCCAGCATTTT
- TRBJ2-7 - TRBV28 CASSLGGYEQYF TGTGCCAGCAGCTTGGGGGGCTACGAGCAGTACTTC
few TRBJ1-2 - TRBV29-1 CSVSTGVNYGYTF TGCAGCGTCTCGACGGGGGTTAACTATGGCTACACCTTC
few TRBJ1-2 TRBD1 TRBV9 CASSANRGKHGYTF TGTGCCAGCAGCGCCAACAGGGGGAAACATGGCTACACCTTC
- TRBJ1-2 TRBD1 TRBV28 CASSKPGQGRGYTF TGTGCCAGCAGCAAACCGGGACAGGGCCGTGGCTACACCTTC
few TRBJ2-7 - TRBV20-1 CSATGTYEQYF TGCAGTGCTACCGGTACCTACGAGCAGTACTTC
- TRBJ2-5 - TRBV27 CASKKGQGIDQYF TGTGCCAGCAAGAAGGGGCAGGGGATTGACCAGTACTTC
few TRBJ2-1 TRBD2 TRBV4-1 CASSPRGSGRDNEQFF TGCGCCAGCAGCCCCAGAGGGAGCGGGAGGGACAATGAGCAGTTCTTC
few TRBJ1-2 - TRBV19 CASSIIGQRLNGYTF TGTGCCAGTAGTATTATAGGACAGAGGCTGAATGGCTACACCTTC
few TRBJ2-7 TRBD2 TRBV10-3 CAIRGSGSSHEQYF TGTGCCATCAGGGGTAGCGGGAGTAGCCACGAGCAGTACTTC
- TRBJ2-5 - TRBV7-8 CASSLAALMVQETQYF TGTGCCAGCAGCTTAGCTGCCCTAATGGTGCAAGAGACCCAGTACTTC
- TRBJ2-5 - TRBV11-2 CASSLGAKETQYF TGTGCCAGCAGCTTAGGAGCCAAAGAGACCCAGTACTTC
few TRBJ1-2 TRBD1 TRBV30 CAWRRDSAGGYTF TGTGCCTGGCGCCGGGACAGTGCTGGTGGCTACACCTTC
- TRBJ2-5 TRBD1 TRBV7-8 CASSTDRGRRETQYF TGTGCCAGCAGCACAGACAGGGGGCGCAGGGAGACCCAGTACTTC
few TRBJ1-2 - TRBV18 CASSTGQEGHGYTF TGTGCCAGCTCCACCGGGCAGGAGGGCCATGGCTACACCTTC
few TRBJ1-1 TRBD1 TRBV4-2 CASSRQGWGNTEAFF TGTGCCAGCAGCCGACAGGGGTGGGGGAACACTGAAGCTTTCTTT
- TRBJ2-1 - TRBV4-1 CASSQVTPNNEQFF TGCGCCAGCAGCCAAGTAACACCGAACAATGAGCAGTTCTTC
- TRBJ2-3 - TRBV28 CASSFGGGSTSHTQYF TGTGCCAGCAGTTTTGGGGGCGGGAGTACATCACATACGCAGTATTTT
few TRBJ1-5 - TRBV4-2 CASSQSAGERSNQPQHF TGTGCCAGCAGCCAATCTGCGGGGGAGAGGAGCAATCAGCCCCAGCATTTT
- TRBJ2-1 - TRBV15 CATQLEQGVPYNEQFF TGTGCCACTCAGTTGGAACAGGGTGTACCCTACAATGAGCAGTTCTTC
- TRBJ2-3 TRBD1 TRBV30 CAWGDRVPDTQYF TGTGCCTGGGGGGACAGGGTCCCAGATACGCAGTATTTT
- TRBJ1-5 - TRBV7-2 CASSSLALRLPQHF TGTGCCAGCAGCTCGCTAGCGCTCCGCTTGCCCCAGCATTTT
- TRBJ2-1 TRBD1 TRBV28 CASSRTGLTEFF TGTGCCAGCAGCCGGACAGGGCTCACCGAGTTCTTC
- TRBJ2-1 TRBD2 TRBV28 CATLGGRADEQFF TGTGCCACCCTTGGGGGGAGGGCCGATGAGCAGTTCTTC
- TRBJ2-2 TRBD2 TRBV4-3 CASSSAGGTRTGELFF TGCGCCAGCAGCTCGGCGGGAGGGACGAGGACCGGGGAGCTGTTTTTT
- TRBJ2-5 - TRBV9 CASSRGGLDRETQYF TGTGCCAGCAGCAGAGGGGGTCTCGACCGAGAGACCCAGTACTTC
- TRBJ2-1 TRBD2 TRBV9 CASSESSGIEFF TGTGCCAGCAGCGAATCTAGCGGGATAGAGTTCTTC
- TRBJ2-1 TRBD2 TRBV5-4 CASSTSSGSSNEQFF TGTGCCAGCAGCACCTCTAGCGGGAGTAGCAATGAGCAGTTCTTC
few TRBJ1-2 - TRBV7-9 CASSPDSAGYTF TGTGCCAGCAGCCCTGACAGCGCTGGCTACACCTTC
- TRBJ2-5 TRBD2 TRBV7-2 CASSLGLAEETQYF TGTGCCAGCAGCTTAGGGCTAGCGGAAGAGACCCAGTACTTC
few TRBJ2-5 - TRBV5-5 CASSLGLSQGETQYF TGTGCCAGCAGCCTGGGACTCTCCCAGGGAGAGACCCAGTACTTC
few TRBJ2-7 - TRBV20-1 CSATRGDEQYF TGCAGTGCTACCAGGGGGGACGAGCAGTACTTC
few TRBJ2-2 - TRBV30 CAWSVLPRTGELFF TGTGCCTGGAGTGTATTGCCGAGGACCGGGGAGCTGTTTTTT
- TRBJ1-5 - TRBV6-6 CASSYRGEGNQPQHF TGTGCCAGCAGTTACCGGGGGGAGGGAAATCAGCCCCAGCATTTT
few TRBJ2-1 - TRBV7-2 CASSPQGASGNEQFF TGTGCCAGCAGCCCCCAGGGGGCTAGCGGCAATGAGCAGTTCTTC
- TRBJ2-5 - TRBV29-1 CSVSDSRVAQETQYF TGCAGCGTATCGGACAGCCGGGTAGCCCAAGAGACCCAGTACTTC
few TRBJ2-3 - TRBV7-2 CASSLAGSYTDTQYF TGTGCCAGCAGCTTAGCCGGGTCCTACACAGATACGCAGTATTTT
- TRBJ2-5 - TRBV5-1 CASSFQGEETQYF TGCGCCAGCAGCTTCCAAGGAGAAGAGACCCAGTACTTC
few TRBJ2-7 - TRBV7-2 CASSPRYTSYEQYF TGTGCCAGCAGCCCTAGATATACCTCCTACGAGCAGTACTTC
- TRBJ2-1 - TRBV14 CASSQDFTWQFF TGTGCCAGCAGCCAAGATTTCACTTGGCAGTTCTTC